The T cell receptor (beta chain) described here comes from a study of T-cell memory formation after mild COVID-19. Study observations and caveats: Clones shrinking between day 15 and 85 showed a balanced CD4/CD8 split, and those that grew later tilted toward CD4+. Some clones that responded were present in memory (sampled pre-infection), which suggests cross-reactive memory joined.

Details on this clonotype: Its antigen is not known.

Looked up from germline, CDR1 is LGHDT and CDR2 is YNNKEL (reference sequence). V shed 5 bases and J 8 bases; nucleotides not matched to a gene: 4. The CDR3 is made up of 14 amino acids. TCRdb reprocessed the 5' RACE reads with MiXCR, giving one entry per CDR3 protein. The sample shows 300,000 to 400,000 distinct CDR3 sequences, more than 20% of them seen only once. Sequencing was performed on PBMCs or a T cell subset sorted from them (not recorded which). The source is an adult woman who had mild COVID-19 (a few samples of this study predate the infection). Cell type and time point are not known. The chain has TRBV3-1 and TRBJ1-4, with TRBD1 identical over 11 bases. The CDR3 nucleotides read TGTGCCAGCAGCGGGACAGGGGGAATAGAAAAACTGTTTTTT. Protein product: CASSGTGGIEKLFF.